Each of the 21 T cell receptor beta chains below was sequenced from the same sample in a study of post-analysis software for immune sequencing data. No cognate antigen is known for these TCRs. Unique molecular identifiers were present in the TCR beta cDNA libraries. MiXCR, run by TCRdb on the PCR reads, gives a single entry per CDR3 protein. Of 650,000 to 900,000 distinct CDR3 sequences listed, 46% were seen once; the top ten hold approximately 4.4%. Notes on the study in general: Compared with controls, patients had more of five TRBV segments, including TRBV5-6, TRBV5-1 and TRBV20-1.

Sequencing was performed on blood. Receptor source: a girl aged 10 to 17 with multiple sclerosis.

CDR3 DNA sequence: TGTGCCAGCAGCGTAGCTATCGGTACAGGGGCCAGCACAGATACGCAGTATTTT. As protein: CASSVAIGTGASTDTQYF. This chain uses TRBV9 with TRBJ2-3; 7 bases map to TRBD1. Germline assignment: CDR1 SGDLS and CDR2 YYNGEE. The CDR3 sequence is 18 residues long. J gave up 0 bases and V 0 bases, and 10 bases lay outside the gene matches.

This clonotype occurred many times. The rearrangement links TRBV7-9 to TRBJ2-1; no clear D. The V end lost 4 bases, the J end lost 7 bases, and 14 bases lay between the germline ends. The CDR3 runs 14 residues. Germline-derived CDR1 and CDR2 are SEHNR and FQNEAQ (reference sequence). The CDR3 reads CASSSSRPLNEQFF. The CDR3 region has the DNA TGTGCCAGCAGCTCCTCCCGACCCTTGAATGAGCAGTTCTTC.

This clonotype was seen a few times. The rearrangement links TRBV7-6 to TRBJ2-3; the D gene is possibly TRBD2 (5 bases). V lost 2 bases and J 0 bases, leaving 15 bases between the germline ends. Per germline, CDR1 SGHVS and CDR2 FNYEAQ. This CDR3 comprises 17 residues. The CDR3 reads CASSLIPSRTSTDTQYF. CDR3 sequence (DNA): TGTGCCAGCAGCTTAATCCCTAGCAGGACTAGCACAGATACGCAGTATTTT.

A single count supports this clonotype. J is TRBJ2-7 and V is TRBV3-1, with 8 bases lining up with TRBD2. The better agreement between TRBJ2-5 and the DNA end casts doubt on the J call. CDR1 is LGHDT, CDR2 YNNKEL, per germline (reference sequence). This CDR3 contains 15 residues. The CDR3 nucleotides are TGTGCCAGCAGCCAAGATCCAGCGGGAGTGGGGACCCAGTACTTC. Its protein is CASSQDPAGVGTQYF.

The CDR3, as DNA: TGTGCCAGCAGCTTAGTCCCCGAGGATGAGCAGTTCTTC. Translated, it gives CASSLVPEDEQFF. J is TRBJ2-1 and V is TRBV13; D call uncertain. With 1 base removed from V and 8 bases from J, the gap between germline ends came to 9 bases. The CDR3 has 13 residues. In germline, CDR1 is PRHDT, CDR2 FYEKMQ (reference sequence).

The genes are TRBV24-1 and TRBJ2-1, with D perhaps TRBD1 or TRBD2 (5 bases each). V was pared by 4 bases and J by 10 bases, with 13 bases between. This CDR3 has 13 amino acids. Per germline, CDR1 KGHDR and CDR2 SFDVKD. CDR3 nucleotides: TGTGCCACCAGTGAGAGAGGGACGAAAGAGCAGTTCTTC. Encoded protein: CATSERGTKEQFF.

In the case of this clonotype: A far larger clone is just one base off, so this is likely a read error. This rearrangement joins TRBV12-3 or TRBV12-4 to TRBJ2-5; a weak D match, TRBD2 (6 bases). The V gene lost 6 bases and the J gene lost 9 bases, with 8 bases spanning the gap. This CDR3 has 10 residues. CDR3 nucleotide sequence: TGTGCCAGCAGCGGGGAGGCCCAGTACTTC. It yields the protein CASSGEAQYF.

In this sample, this clonotype turned up a few times. This chain connects TRBV20-1 to TRBJ1-2; 8 bases are shared with TRBD1. CDR1 and CDR2 from the germline V gene are DFQATT and SNEGSKA (reference sequence). The V segment lost 1 base and the J segment 4 bases; nucleotides outside the gene matches: 11. This CDR3 has 16 amino acids. The CDR3 loop reads CSARALPGQGSYGYTF. The CDR3 DNA follows: TGCAGTGCTAGAGCCCTCCCTGGACAGGGATCCTATGGCTACACCTTC.

This clonotype was seen a few times. The V and J genes are TRBV15 and TRBJ2-1; D might be TRBD1 or TRBD2, each matching 5 bases. The V end lost 0 bases, the J end lost 2 bases, and 11 bases lay between the germline ends. CDR3 length: 16 residues. Germline V lookup: CDR1 LNHNV, CDR2 YYDKDF (reference sequence). The CDR3 nucleotides read TGTGCCACCAGCAGAGAAGGGAGAGGGGCCTACAATGAGCAGTTCTTC. This sequence encodes CATSREGRGAYNEQFF.

V is TRBV20-1 and J is TRBJ2-1; weak D call: TRBD1 (7 bases). The V gene's germline CDR1 is DFQATT and CDR2 SNEGSKA (reference sequence). V lost 2 bases to trimming and J lost 9 bases, with 17 bases between them. This CDR3 has 14 amino acids. The CDR3 nucleotides are TGCAGTGCTAGAATCCCAGGGGGGAACGGTGAGCAGTTCTTC. Protein: CSARIPGGNGEQFF.

This clonotype has a handful of counts. The gene calls are TRBV4-2 and TRBJ2-7; TRBD2 matches at 9 bases. The CDR3 is 16 amino acids. Germline CDR1 and CDR2: LGHNA and YNFKEQ. V dropped 0 bases and J dropped 4; count of bases not matched to a gene: 7. CDR3 region: CASSQDYWREGYEQYF. The CDR3 DNA is TGTGCCAGCAGCCAAGATTACTGGCGGGAGGGGTACGAGCAGTACTTC.

The V call is TRBV27, the J call TRBJ2-5; 9 bases line up with TRBD1. The CDR3 is 13 residues long. The V gene end was trimmed by 4 bases and the J gene end by 11 bases; junction bases not matched to a gene: 8. Germline V gene lookup returns CDR1 MNHEY and CDR2 SMNVEV (reference sequence). In nucleotides, the CDR3 is TGTGCCAGCAGTTCCCGGGACAGGGAATATCAGTACTTC. It specifies CASSSRDREYQYF.

A remark on this clonotype: Mismatch with germline at one junction end may stem from a read error. The V call is TRBV7-7, the J call TRBJ2-3; TRBD2 might be the D (6 bases). Germline V gene lookup returns CDR1 SSHAT and CDR2 FNYEAQ (reference sequence). The CDR3 spans 14 residues. This CDR3 reads CASSAGSSTDTQYF. CDR3 coding DNA: TGTGCTAGCAGCGCGGGGTCTAGCACAGATACGCAGTATTTT.

CDR3 residues: CASSLTSGKINEQYF. The CDR3, as DNA: TGTGCCAGCAGCTTGACTAGCGGGAAGATCAACGAGCAGTACTTC. The rearrangement joins TRBV7-2 to TRBJ2-7; 11 nucleotides match TRBD2. Unmatched junction bases numbered 6, after V lost 3 bases and J lost 5 bases. The length of the CDR3 is 15 residues. Looked up from germline, CDR1 is SGHTA and CDR2 is FQGNSA. The full variable domain, rest sourced from reference TRBV7-2 and TRBJ2-7, is GAGVSQSPSNKVTEKGKDVELRCDPISGHTALYWYRQSLGQGLEFLIYFQGNSAPDKSGLPSDRFSAERTGGSVSTLTIQRTQQEDSAVYLCASSLTSGKINEQYFGPGTRLTVT.

This clonotype was picked up one time. The gene calls are TRBV7-9 and TRBJ2-5; TRBD2 aligns across 7 bases. The CDR3 has 15 amino acids. Germline trimming cut 1 base from V and 2 bases from J; bases unmatched to any gene: 4. The germline gives CDR1 SEHNR, CDR2 FQNEAQ (reference sequence). CDR3 nucleotide sequence: TGTGCCAGCAGCTTAGTGACTAGCCCTCAAGAGACCCAGTACTTC. Its translation is CASSLVTSPQETQYF.

The CDR3 here is CASSSRLNSYEQYF. The DNA of the CDR3 is TGTGCCAGCAGTTCAAGACTAAACTCCTACGAGCAGTACTTC. The chain has TRBV28 and TRBJ2-7, with D possibly TRBD2 on 5 matching bases. The CDR3 totals 14 residues. V was pared by 4 bases and J by 0 bases, with 10 bases between. Germline CDR1 MDHEN, CDR2 SYDVKM.

Only a few counts were recorded for this clonotype. The CDR3 DNA reads TGTGCCAGCAGTTTACTGACAGGGAGAAGTGGAAACACCATATATTTT. It encodes CASSLLTGRSGNTIYF. The gene calls are TRBV28 and TRBJ1-3; TRBD1 matches 7 bases. The CDR3 totals 16 residues. Germline V lookup: CDR1 MDHEN, CDR2 SYDVKM. J gave up 3 bases and V 2 bases, and 7 bases lay outside the gene matches.

The chain uses TRBV5-5 and TRBJ1-1; tentative D call: TRBD1 (6 bases). Per the germline V gene, CDR1 is SGHKS and CDR2 is YYEKEE (reference sequence). CDR3 size: 15 residues. The V and J ends lost 0 bases and 1 base respectively, with 10 bases between them. Written as DNA, the CDR3 is TGTGCCAGCAGCTTGGTGGCAGGGGAGAACACTGAAGCTTTCTTT. It is translated as CASSLVAGENTEAFF.

This clonotype was seen more than once but under ten times. This chain uses TRBV12-3 or TRBV12-4 with TRBJ2-5; D remains unclear. Trimming took 3 bases from V and 1 from J, leaving 12 bases between them. The CDR3 totals 15 residues. The CDR3 is CASSLFGRPQETQYF. Written as DNA, the CDR3 is TGTGCCAGCAGTTTGTTTGGCAGACCCCAAGAGACCCAGTACTTC.

V gene TRBV29-1 combines with J gene TRBJ2-7; TRBD1 agrees at 7 bases. The V segment lost 6 bases and the J segment 6 bases; nucleotides outside the gene matches: 14. In germline, CDR1 is SQVTM, CDR2 ANQGSEA. The CDR3 runs 14 residues. DNA of the CDR3: TGCAGCGTCCAGTTGGGACAGAGCGTCGGCGAGCAGTACTTC. It translates to CSVQLGQSVGEQYF.

The chain links TRBV12-3 or TRBV12-4 to TRBJ2-1, with 15 nucleotides matching TRBD2. J lost 12 bases, V lost 4 bases, and 1 base had no gene match. The CDR3 sequence is 13 residues long. The CDR3 here is CASSWTSGGGQFF. The CDR3 nucleotides read TGTGCCAGCAGTTGGACTAGCGGGGGGGGGCAGTTCTTC.